This entry features one T cell receptor beta chain sequence. Its antigen is not identified. The sample is drawn from a study of blood T cells in healthy people across ages. Study-level results: Possibly, changes in expanded clonotypes were confounded because donor CMV status was unknown.

PCR was performed a second time for roughly 7 to 11 cycles using a sample-barcoded 5' primer and a J-beta primer mix. MiXCR, run by TCRdb on the 5' RACE reads, gives a single entry per CDR3 protein. The sample has under 2,000,000 distinct CDR3 sequences; about 49% are singletons. Sequencing used blood. The clonotype comes from a woman in her 40s in good health.

The CDR3 DNA reads as TGTGCCAGCAGTTTGACAGGGGGCGTTTTTCCAGGCTACACCTTC. It encodes CASSLTGGVFPGYTF. V usage is TRBV28 and J usage is TRBJ1-2; 10 bases align to TRBD1. Germline V gene lookup returns CDR1 MDHEN and CDR2 SYDVKM. This CDR3 is built from 15 residues. J was trimmed by 8 bases and V by 3 bases; bases with no gene match: 9.